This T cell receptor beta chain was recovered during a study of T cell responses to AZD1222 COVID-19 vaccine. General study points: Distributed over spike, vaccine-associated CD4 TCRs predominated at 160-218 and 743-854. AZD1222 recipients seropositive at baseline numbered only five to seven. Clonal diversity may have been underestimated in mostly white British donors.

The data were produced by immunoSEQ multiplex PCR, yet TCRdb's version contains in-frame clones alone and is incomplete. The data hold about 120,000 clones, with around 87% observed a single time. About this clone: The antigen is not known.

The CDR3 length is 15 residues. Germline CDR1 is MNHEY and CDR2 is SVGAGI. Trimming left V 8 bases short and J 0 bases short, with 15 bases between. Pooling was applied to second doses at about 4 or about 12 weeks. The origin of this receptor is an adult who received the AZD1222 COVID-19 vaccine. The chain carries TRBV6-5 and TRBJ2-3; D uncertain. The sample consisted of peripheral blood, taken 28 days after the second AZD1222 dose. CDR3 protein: CASHIGGRSTDTQYF. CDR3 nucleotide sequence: TGTGCCAGCCACATTGGTGGCCGCAGCACAGATACGCAGTATTTT.